The clone carrying this T cell receptor (beta chain) appeared once. This sample was included in a study of blood T cell repertoires in COVID-19. Study-level information: Collection of acute and convalescent COVID-19 samples took place in the United States, Italy and Spain.

V was pared by 2 bases and J by 3 bases, with 7 bases of the junction left unmatched. The CDR3 has 17 amino acids. Germline CDR1 and CDR2: MDHEN and SYDVKM. Authors' data handling: The authors estimated nucleated cell counts from reference gene primer amplification. Method: immunoSEQ multiplex PCR; TCRdb's copy keeps in-frame clones and lacks some. The D gene and trimming were derived from the DNA, and the V and J assignments and clone size from that table. The sample consists of approximately 200,000 clones, about 88% of them appearing once. Sequenced sample: peripheral blood. This chain uses TRBV28 with TRBJ2-5; TRBD2 matches at 12 bases. This receptor was identified in a man in his 70s with acute or convalescent COVID-19. The CDR3 DNA reads TGTGCCAGCAGTTTAGCTGCGCGGACTAGCGGGAAAGAGACCCAGTACTTC. This codes for CASSLAARTSGKETQYF.